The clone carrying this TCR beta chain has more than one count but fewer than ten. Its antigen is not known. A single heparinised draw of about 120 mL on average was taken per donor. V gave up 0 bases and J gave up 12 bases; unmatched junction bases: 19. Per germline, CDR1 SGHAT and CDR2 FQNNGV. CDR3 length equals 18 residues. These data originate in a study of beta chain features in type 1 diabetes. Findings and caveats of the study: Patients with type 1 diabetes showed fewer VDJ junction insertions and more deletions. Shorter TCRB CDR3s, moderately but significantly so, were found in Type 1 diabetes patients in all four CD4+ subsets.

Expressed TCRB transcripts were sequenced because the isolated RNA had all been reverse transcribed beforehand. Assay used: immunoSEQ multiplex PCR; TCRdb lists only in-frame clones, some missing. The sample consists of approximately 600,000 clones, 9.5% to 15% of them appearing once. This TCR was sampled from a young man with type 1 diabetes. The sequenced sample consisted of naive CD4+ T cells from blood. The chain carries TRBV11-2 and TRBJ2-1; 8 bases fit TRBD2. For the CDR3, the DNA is TGTGCCAGCAGCTTAGATGTGACTAGCGCGGAGGGACGTAGCCGGCAGTTCTTC. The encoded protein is CASSLDVTSAEGRSRQFF.